This T cell receptor (beta chain) was sequenced for a study of blood T cell repertoires in COVID-19. V was clipped by 8 bases and J by 1 base; unmatched bases: 5. CDR3 length: 14 residues. Germline assignment: CDR1 MNHEY and CDR2 SVGAGI. The repertoire was sequenced with immunoSEQ multiplex PCR; TCRdb's copy has only in-frame clones and lacks some. Found here are 300,000 to 450,000 clones, 87% of them singletons; the top ten hold roughly 10%. Sequences were obtained from peripheral blood. The J gene is TRBJ1-2, the V gene TRBV6-5; the match to TRBD1 covers 9 bases. The source is a woman aged 25 to 45 with COVID-19, enrolled during active disease. This CDR3 reads CASGGTGHNYGYTF. The CDR3 coding sequence is TGTGCCAGCGGCGGGACAGGGCATAACTATGGCTACACCTTC.